This T cell receptor (beta chain) is drawn from a study of blood T cell repertoires in COVID-19. Looking at the study overall: The study drew acute and convalescent COVID-19 samples from the United States, Italy and Spain. T cells, B-cell-depleted T cells, or PBMCs supplied cDNA or gDNA.

V was clipped by 5 bases and J by 3 bases; unmatched bases: 5. This CDR3 comprises 15 residues. Germline V gene data show CDR1 as SSHAT and CDR2 as FNYEAQ (reference sequence). As originally analysed: Amplification with reference gene primers provided the estimates of nucleated cell counts. Repertoires were generated with immunoSEQ multiplex PCR, while TCRdb's copy carries only in-frame clones and drops some. That table is the source of V, J and clone size, and D and trimming were worked out from the DNA. The sample lists approximately 90,000 clones; less than 90% were seen once. Material for sequencing was peripheral blood. The TCR originated in a man in his sixties with acute or convalescent COVID-19. V is TRBV7-7 and J is TRBJ2-3, with TRBD2 matching 10 bases. The CDR3 sequence is CASSTGTSVTDTQYF. CDR3 nucleotide sequence: TGTGCCAGCAGCACCGGGACTAGCGTGACAGATACGCAGTATTTT.